These 27 T cell receptor beta chains came from one sample sequenced in a study of PD-1 blockade in mismatch repair-deficient tumors. Some clones are missing from TCRdb's copy, which holds only in-frame ones; the method was immunoSEQ multiplex PCR. The sample shows 77,000 or so clones, roughly 80% of them seen only once. Sequences were derived from peripheral blood, sampled 44 weeks after starting pembrolizumab. These TCRs come from an adult with mismatch repair-deficient cancer.

As regards this clone: A much larger clone sits a single nucleotide away, making a read error possible. CDR3 bases: TGTGCCAGCAGCTTTCACAATCAGCCCCAGCATTTT. This encodes CASSFHNQPQHF. This chain links TRBV5-4 with TRBJ1-5; no clear D gene. Trimming pared 2 bases from V and 3 bases from J, leaving 3 bases between. CDR1 and CDR2 from the germline V gene are SGHNT and YYREEE (reference sequence). This CDR3 contains 12 residues.

This chain uses TRBV5-4 with TRBJ2-7; 9 bases fit TRBD1. Germline trimming cut 0 bases from V and 6 bases from J; bases unmatched to any gene: 7. Germline V gene sequence: CDR1 SGHNT, CDR2 YYREEE (reference sequence). CDR3 length: 15 residues. CDR3 sequence reads: CASSLAGTGSGEQYF. CDR3 nucleotides: TGTGCCAGCAGCTTGGCCGGGACAGGGTCAGGCGAGCAGTACTTC.

The chain uses TRBV27 and TRBJ1-5; no reliable D call. Trimming took 10 bases from V and 7 from J, leaving 17 bases between them. The CDR3 length is 13 residues. Germline-derived CDR1 and CDR2 are MNHEY and SMNVEV (reference sequence). The DNA for the CDR3 is TGTGCCACCTCCCGGACTAACCGGCAGCCCCAGCATTTT. This translates into CATSRTNRQPQHF.

The gene calls are TRBV30 and TRBJ2-7; D is unclear. Germline values: CDR1 GTSNPN, CDR2 SVGIG (reference sequence). This CDR3 region has 14 residues. Trimming stripped 0 bases from V and 0 bases from J, with 9 bases between. The CDR3 nucleotides read TGTGCCTGGAGTGTACCCAGTTTCTCCTACGAGCAGTACTTC. It translates to CAWSVPSFSYEQYF. The entire variable domain, with the rest obtained from reference TRBV30 and TRBJ2-7, is as follows: SQTIHQWPATLVQPVGSPLSLECTVEGTSNPNLYWYRQAAGRGLQLLFYSVGIGQISSEVPQNLSASRPQDRQFILSSKKLLLSDSGFYLCAWSVPSFSYEQYFGPGTRLTVT.

The rearrangement joins TRBV28 to TRBJ1-5; TRBD1 is a possible D gene (6 bases). The germline CDR1 and CDR2 sequences are MDHEN and SYDVKM. V lost 6 bases, J lost 6 bases, and 15 bases lay in between. This CDR3 contains 14 residues. CDR3 residues: CASRLPGGIQPQHF. Written as DNA, the CDR3 is TGTGCCAGCAGGCTACCTGGGGGCATTCAGCCCCAGCATTTT.

The chain combines TRBV30 with TRBJ2-4; a possible D gene is TRBD2 (6 bases). This CDR3 has 16 residues. The V end was cut by 6 bases, the J end by 0 bases, with 18 bases between. CDR1 and CDR2 from the germline V gene are GTSNPN and SVGIG (reference sequence). Written as DNA, the CDR3 is TGTGCCTGCCAAAGGGCGGGAACTTTAGCCAAAAACATTCAGTACTTC. Translating gives CACQRAGTLAKNIQYF.

This chain links TRBV5-4 with TRBJ2-1; possibly TRBD2 for D (6 bases). This CDR3 has 15 amino acids. Germline assignment: CDR1 SGHNT and CDR2 YYREEE (reference sequence). The V gene lost 4 bases and the J gene lost 0 bases, with 11 bases spanning the gap. The CDR3 DNA follows: TGTGCCAGCAGCATGGCGGGGAGCTCCTACAATGAGCAGTTCTTC. Translation: CASSMAGSSYNEQFF.

The chain employs TRBV30 and TRBJ2-5; TRBD1 or TRBD2 may be the D gene (5 bases each). Germline loops: CDR1 GTSNPN, CDR2 SVGIG (reference sequence). V was clipped by 7 bases and J by 5 bases, with 20 bases between them. The CDR3 runs to 14 residues. CDR3 DNA: TGTGCCTTCTTAACCTCAGGGTGGGGGGAGACCCAGTACTTC. Residues: CAFLTSGWGETQYF.

J is TRBJ1-1 and V is TRBV27; no definite D call. In germline, CDR1 is MNHEY, CDR2 SMNVEV (reference sequence). V shed 3 bases and J shed 4 bases, with 9 bases lying between them. CDR3 length equals 13 residues. The CDR3 DNA is TGTGCCAGCAGTTTTACAGTGAGCACTGAAGCTTTCTTT. This gives the protein CASSFTVSTEAFF.

The V call is TRBV12-5, the J call TRBJ2-2, with unresolved D. Germline CDR1 LGHNT, CDR2 FRNRAP. The CDR3 consists of 16 residues. Trimming shortened V by 0 bases and J by 6 bases, and 14 bases separated the two germline ends. DNA for the CDR3: TGTGCTAGTGGTTTGGTACAGAGTATCTTTCCCGGGGAGCTGTTTTTT. This codes for CASGLVQSIFPGELFF.

The chain links TRBV5-1 to TRBJ2-1, with 7 bases fitting TRBD2. CDR1 and CDR2 from the germline V gene are SGHRS and YFSETQ. V was pared by 4 bases and J by 0 bases, with 7 bases of the junction left unmatched. The CDR3 runs 16 residues. This chain's CDR3 is CASSQSGTSSYNEQFF. The DNA of the CDR3 is TGCGCCAGCAGCCAAAGCGGGACCTCCTCCTACAATGAGCAGTTCTTC.

In this sample, this clone turned up once. The chain uses TRBV5-6 and TRBJ1-3; D gene ambiguous. This CDR3 spans 13 amino acids. Trimming shortened V by 1 base and J by 0 bases, and 2 bases separated the two germline ends. Per germline, CDR1 SGHDT and CDR2 YYEEEE. CDR3 coding DNA: TGTGCCAGCAGCTTGCCCTCTGGAAACACCATATATTTT. Translation gives CASSLPSGNTIYF.

This clone was observed a few times. Written as DNA, the CDR3 is TGTGCCAGCAGCTTAGCTTCGAACAATCAGCCCCAGCATTTT. This gives the protein CASSLASNNQPQHF. The chain joins TRBV7-9 to TRBJ1-5; D unclear. Germline V gives CDR1 SEHNR, CDR2 FQNEAQ (reference sequence). CDR3 length: 14 residues. Trimming left V 0 bases short and J 3 bases short, with 6 bases between.

The J gene is TRBJ2-4, the V gene TRBV15; D not certain. The CDR3 is 19 amino acids. Looked up from germline, CDR1 is LNHNV and CDR2 is YYDKDF (reference sequence). The V gene lost 0 bases and the J gene lost 7 bases, with 25 bases spanning the gap. The CDR3, as DNA: TGTGCCACCAGCAGAGATTTTGTTAGAACCCTTCGGCGGTCCAACATTCAGTACTTC. Its translation: CATSRDFVRTLRRSNIQYF.

This chain joins TRBV12-5 and TRBJ2-7; D tentatively reads TRBD1 or TRBD2 (5 bases each). In germline, CDR1 is LGHNT, CDR2 FRNRAP. This CDR3 has 14 amino acids. V gave up 2 bases and J gave up 7 bases, with 15 bases separating them. The CDR3 is CASGLPLRDREQYF. The CDR3 nucleotides read TGTGCTAGTGGTTTGCCCCTAAGGGACCGGGAGCAGTACTTC.

The chain carries TRBV11-3 and TRBJ2-4, with D possibly being TRBD2 (6 bases). Germline V CDR1 and CDR2: SGHNT, YENEEA. CDR3 length: 14 amino acids. V was cut by 8 bases and J by 6 bases, with 17 bases left in between. The CDR3 DNA follows: TGTGCCAGCCGTTCTGGGGAGGACCCAAACATTCAGTACTTC. Translation: CASRSGEDPNIQYF.

The rearrangement links TRBV7-6 to TRBJ2-7; 13 bases are shared with TRBD2. Germline V lookup: CDR1 SGHVS, CDR2 FNYEAQ. The CDR3 runs 18 residues. The trim removed 4 bases at V and 3 bases at J, leaving 12 bases unmatched. The chain's CDR3 is CASSSRGGTSGDGYEQYF. In DNA form, the CDR3 reads TGTGCCAGCAGCTCCCGGGGGGGGACTAGCGGGGATGGCTACGAGCAGTACTTC.

This clone came up a few times. The V gene is TRBV12-5, the J gene TRBJ1-1; a weak D match, TRBD1 (6 bases). V was shortened by 5 bases and J by 11 bases, with 9 bases between the two germline ends. Germline assignment: CDR1 LGHNT and CDR2 FRNRAP. The CDR3 runs 10 residues. The DNA of the CDR3 is TGTGCTAGTGGTGGACAGCTTGCTTTCTTT. Protein sequence: CASGGQLAFF.

This sequence joins TRBV27 and TRBJ2-7; perhaps TRBD1 as D (6 bases). The CDR3 runs 15 residues. With 4 bases removed from V and 3 bases from J, the gap between germline ends came to 16 bases. The germline V gene encodes CDR1 MNHEY and CDR2 SMNVEV (reference sequence). This CDR3 is CASSSFNRDFYEQYF. CDR3 coding DNA: TGTGCCAGCAGTTCATTCAACAGGGATTTCTACGAGCAGTACTTC.

The chain couples TRBV7-3 to TRBJ2-7; 7 positions agree with TRBD2. The CDR3 has 16 residues. The germline V gene encodes CDR1 SGHTA and CDR2 FQGTGA. J lost 0 bases, V lost 5 bases, and 10 bases had no gene match. The CDR3 here is CASSAVTSASSYEQYF. The CDR3 nucleotides read TGTGCCAGCAGCGCAGTTACTAGCGCGAGCTCCTACGAGCAGTACTTC.

The gene calls are TRBV27 and TRBJ2-6; 7 positions agree with TRBD1. From germline, CDR1 is MNHEY and CDR2 SMNVEV (reference sequence). The V segment lost 6 bases and the J segment 4 bases; nucleotides outside the gene matches: 6. This CDR3 region has 15 residues. The DNA of the CDR3 is TGTGCCAGCAGGAGACAGGGCCAGGGGGCCAACGTCCTGACTTTC. It yields the protein CASRRQGQGANVLTF.

The gene calls are TRBV4-2 and TRBJ2-6; the D gene is possibly TRBD2 (6 bases). This CDR3 has 18 residues. Germline CDR1 is LGHNA and CDR2 is YNFKEQ. The V end was cut by 2 bases, the J end by 0 bases, with 14 bases between. CDR3 nucleotide sequence: TGTGCCAGCAGCCAATCGGGGGAAGGGGTCTCTGGGGCCAACGTCCTGACTTTC. Its translation is CASSQSGEGVSGANVLTF.

The rearrangement joins TRBV7-9 to TRBJ2-3; 8 bases agree with TRBD2. V lost 7 bases and J lost 0; bases outside the gene matches: 3. The CDR3 contains 14 residues. In germline, CDR1 is SEHNR, CDR2 FQNEAQ (reference sequence). CDR3 in amino acids: CASIPSGSTDTQYF. In nucleotides, the CDR3 is TGTGCCAGCATCCCTAGCGGGAGCACAGATACGCAGTATTTT. The full variable domain, rest sourced from reference TRBV7-9 and TRBJ2-3, is DTGVSQNPRHKITKRGQNVTFRCDPISEHNRLYWYRQTLGQGPEFLTYFQNEAQLEKSRLLSDRFSAERPKGSFSTLEIQRTEQGDSAMYLCASIPSGSTDTQYFGPGTRLTVL.

This clone showed up just a few times. The chain carries TRBV27 and TRBJ1-1; D is uncertain. V was trimmed by 2 bases and J by 0 bases, leaving 4 bases between them. Looked up from germline, CDR1 is MNHEY and CDR2 is SMNVEV (reference sequence). The CDR3 length is 13 residues. As DNA, the CDR3 is TGTGCCAGCAGTTTAACCGTGAACACTGAAGCTTTCTTT. Translating it yields CASSLTVNTEAFF.

Judged by abundance, this clone is medium-sized. The V call is TRBV30, the J call TRBJ2-3; either TRBD1 or TRBD2 may fit D (5 bases each). The CDR3 has 14 residues. CDR1 GTSNPN and CDR2 SVGIG come from the germline V gene (reference sequence). The germline V and J ends were trimmed by 5 bases and 2 bases, with 14 bases remaining between them. The CDR3 loop reads CAWGTGISTDTQYF. Here the CDR3 DNA reads TGTGCCTGGGGGACGGGGATCTCCACAGATACGCAGTATTTT.

The rearrangement joins TRBV2 to TRBJ2-2; TRBD2 agrees at 7 bases. With V trimmed by 10 bases and J by 6 bases, 2 bases remained unmatched. This CDR3 region has 11 residues. The germline V gene has CDR1 SNHLY and CDR2 FYNNEI. The CDR3 DNA follows: TGTGCCACAGGGAGGGCCGGGGAGCTGTTTTTT. It yields the protein CATGRAGELFF.

V and J are TRBV19 and TRBJ1-2; no clear D gene. CDR1 is LNHDA and CDR2 is SQIVND in the germline V gene (reference sequence). The CDR3 has 12 residues. The ends were cut back, 4 bases at V and 8 bases at J, with 11 bases in the middle. DNA of the CDR3: TGTGCCAGTAGTACCCGGGCCGGCGGCTACACCTTC. Translation: CASSTRAGGYTF.